Given below is one T cell receptor beta chain in context. Its specificity is not known. This clone may be a read error of a much larger clone one base away. Germline values: CDR1 GTSNPN, CDR2 SVGIG (reference sequence). The CDR3 runs to 13 residues. The data derive from a study of read filtering for tumor transcriptome and immune sequencing. Findings and limits, study-wide: Sorted CD138-negative bone marrow cells were not purified T cells.

From roughly 400 ng of RNA, a library with molecular barcoded alpha/delta and beta/gamma adaptors was made. MiXCR was run by TCRdb on the reads, yielding one entry per CDR3 protein. This sample carries roughly 49,000 distinct CDR3 sequences, 15% to 20% of them seen once, and the ten largest clones take 30% to 45%. The chain links TRBV30 to TRBJ1-1; D call uncertain. Input material: a population of CD138-negative cells sorted from bone marrow. This TCR was sampled from a donor at least 40 years old with multiple myeloma. The CDR3 region is CAWSSDWNTEGFF. The CDR3 DNA sequence: TGTGCCTGGAGTTCGGACTGGAACACTGAAGGTTTCTTT.